A single sample gave rise to the 20 T cell receptor beta chains below, sequenced in a study of T cell clonotyping in hematopoietic cell transplantation. The table came from immunoSEQ multiplex PCR; TCRdb's copy has only in-frame clones and leaves some out. The table has approximately 1,300 clones, about 97% seen once. Material: PBMCs, obtained 180 days after allogeneic stem cell transplant. Receptors originate from a male patient between 50 and 60 years old who had an allogeneic stem cell transplant from a related donor, so the T cells may come from the graft donor. Some clones in this sample may be carry-over from other donors' samples.

This sequence joins TRBV10-1 and TRBJ1-5, with D hard to call. Trimming took off 0 bases at V and 3 bases at J, with 18 bases between the two ends. The CDR3 is 18 residues long. Germline V lookup: CDR1 WNHNN, CDR2 SYGVQD (reference sequence). CDR3 sequence: CASSESGGNLLANQPQHF. The CDR3 nucleotides read TGCGCCAGCAGTGAGTCTGGCGGAAATCTCCTCGCCAATCAGCCCCAGCATTTT.

The V call is TRBV5-8, the J call TRBJ2-1; 14 nucleotides match TRBD2. There are 17 residues in the CDR3. Per germline, CDR1 SGHTS and CDR2 YDEGEE. V trimming: 4 bases; J trimming: 6 bases; junction bases outside the gene matches: 9. This CDR3 reads CASSPRLAGGIGNEQFF. The CDR3 nucleotides read TGTGCCAGCAGCCCCAGACTAGCGGGGGGGATAGGCAATGAGCAGTTCTTC.

The V gene is TRBV6-6, the J gene TRBJ2-7, with 7 bases lining up with TRBD1. The CDR3 is made up of 13 amino acids. V lost 10 bases, J lost 4 bases, and 10 bases stayed unmatched. CDR1 is MNHNY and CDR2 is SVGAGI in the germline V gene (reference sequence). The CDR3 loop reads CATKTGQYYEQYF. In DNA, the CDR3 is TGTGCCACCAAAACGGGACAGTATTACGAGCAGTACTTC.

The chain carries TRBV4-3 and TRBJ1-1; D perhaps matches TRBD1 (5 bases). The germline V gene has CDR1 LGHNA and CDR2 YSLEER. The V gene lost 3 bases and the J gene lost 1 base, with 9 bases spanning the gap. CDR3 length equals 14 residues. In DNA form, the CDR3 reads TGCGCCAGCAGCCAGGGGGTGACGAACACTGAAGCTTTCTTT. It specifies CASSQGVTNTEAFF.

The rearrangement links TRBV27 to TRBJ2-2, with D uncertain. This CDR3 region has 13 residues. The V gene's germline CDR1 is MNHEY and CDR2 SMNVEV (reference sequence). V dropped 0 bases and J dropped 1 base, with 0 bases sitting between them. CDR3 sequence reads: CASSLSNTGELFF. The CDR3 DNA reads TGTGCCAGCAGTTTATCGAACACCGGGGAGCTGTTTTTT.

The V gene is TRBV4-2, the J gene TRBJ2-3; 10 nucleotides align to TRBD2. This CDR3 is built from 17 residues. Germline CDR1 LGHNA, CDR2 YNFKEQ. The ends lost 2 bases at V and 1 base at J; junction bases unmatched: 6. The CDR3 DNA sequence: TGTGCCAGCAGCCAAAGGGCTAGCGGGGGACGCACAGATACGCAGTATTTT. Its protein product is CASSQRASGGRTDTQYF.

The chain employs TRBV4-2 and TRBJ1-2; D gene unclear. Germline-derived CDR1 and CDR2 are LGHNA and YNFKEQ. This CDR3 has 14 amino acids. Trimming pared 0 bases from V and 3 bases from J, leaving 8 bases between. CDR3 in DNA: TGTGCCAGCAGCCAAGAAGTGGGCGACTATGGCTACACCTTC. Amino acids: CASSQEVGDYGYTF.

CDR3 in amino acids: CASSPGLASYEQYF. Written as DNA, the CDR3 is TGTGCCAGCAGCCCTGGACTAGCATCCTACGAGCAGTACTTC. The rearrangement links TRBV7-2 to TRBJ2-7, with 8 nucleotides matching TRBD2. Trimming at V came to 5 bases and at J to 1 base, leaving 4 bases not matched to a gene. There are 14 residues in the CDR3. CDR1 and CDR2 (germline): SGHTA, FQGNSA.

The chain combines TRBV19 with TRBJ2-2, with 9 nucleotides matching TRBD2. V dropped 1 base and J dropped 5; count of bases not matched to a gene: 8. CDR3 length: 17 amino acids. Germline-derived CDR1 and CDR2 are LNHDA and SQIVND (reference sequence). The CDR3 loop reads CASSIAYLREGTGELFF. As DNA, the CDR3 is TGTGCCAGTAGTATAGCCTACCTGCGGGAGGGGACCGGGGAGCTGTTTTTT.

This chain links TRBV5-6 with TRBJ1-1, with D tentatively TRBD1 (5 bases). CDR1 SGHDT and CDR2 YYEEEE come from the germline V gene. This CDR3 region has 15 residues. V dropped 0 bases and J dropped 1 base, with 10 bases sitting between them. CDR3 nucleotide sequence: TGTGCCAGCAGCTTGGTAGGGGTAGGGAACACTGAAGCTTTCTTT. This encodes CASSLVGVGNTEAFF.

This clone was observed once. The CDR3 loop reads CSVELWAGSDYEQYF. The CDR3 DNA sequence: TGCAGCGTTGAATTATGGGCAGGGTCCGACTACGAGCAGTACTTC. The J gene is TRBJ2-7, the V gene TRBV29-1; a weak D match, TRBD1 (5 bases). The CDR3 consists of 15 residues. With 2 bases removed from V and 3 bases from J, the gap between germline ends came to 17 bases. Looked up from germline, CDR1 is SQVTM and CDR2 is ANQGSEA.

This chain joins TRBV27 and TRBJ2-1, with D maybe TRBD1 (5 bases). Germline V gene lookup returns CDR1 MNHEY and CDR2 SMNVEV (reference sequence). Between the trimmed V and J ends, which lost 5 bases and 4 bases, there was a span of 9 bases. The CDR3 runs to 13 residues. The CDR3: CASSTTAYNEQFF. The CDR3 DNA reads TGTGCCAGCAGTACGACAGCGTACAATGAGCAGTTCTTC.

The rearrangement joins TRBV6-4 to TRBJ1-2; a weak D match, TRBD1 (6 bases). This CDR3 region has 11 residues. V was clipped by 6 bases and J by 7 bases, with 9 bases between them. Per germline, CDR1 MRHNA and CDR2 SNTAGT. The CDR3 reads CASRDSAGYTF. The CDR3 nucleotides read TGTGCCAGCAGGGACAGCGCTGGCTACACCTTC.

The gene calls are TRBV19 and TRBJ1-1; D is unresolved. CDR3 length equals 13 residues. The germline V and J ends were trimmed by 6 bases and 4 bases, with 12 bases remaining between them. The germline V gene has CDR1 LNHDA and CDR2 SQIVND (reference sequence). The CDR3 here is CASSLDAGTEAFF. The CDR3, as DNA: TGTGCCAGTAGCCTGGATGCAGGCACTGAAGCTTTCTTT.

This chain uses TRBV15 with TRBJ1-2; tentatively, D is TRBD1 (6 bases). Between the trimmed V and J ends, which lost 0 bases and 2 bases, there was a span of 13 bases. CDR1 is LNHNV, CDR2 YYDKDF, per germline (reference sequence). This CDR3 spans 16 amino acids. CDR3 bases: TGTGCCACCAGCAGAGATCTAGGACAGCGGAACTATGGCTACACCTTC. Amino acid sequence: CATSRDLGQRNYGYTF.

This chain links TRBV19 with TRBJ2-7; no reliable D call. V shed 3 bases and J shed 0 bases, with 15 bases lying between them. The CDR3 loop spans 16 amino acids. Germline loops: CDR1 LNHDA, CDR2 SQIVND (reference sequence). The CDR3 here is CASSMARSGRSYEQYF. The CDR3 DNA follows: TGTGCCAGTAGTATGGCGAGGTCAGGCCGCTCCTACGAGCAGTACTTC.

This chain joins TRBV29-1 and TRBJ1-2; 8 positions match TRBD1. Germline CDR1 is SQVTM and CDR2 is ANQGSEA. V lost 2 bases and J lost 8; bases outside the gene matches: 4. This CDR3 comprises 12 residues. Here the CDR3 DNA reads TGCAGCGTTGAAAACAGGGGGAGCGGCTACACCTTC. As protein: CSVENRGSGYTF.

The CDR3 DNA reads as TGTGCCAGCAGTGCACGGGGGACAGGGTGGGATCAGCCCCAGCATTTT. Translating gives CASSARGTGWDQPQHF. The J gene is TRBJ1-5, the V gene TRBV2; 9 bases match TRBD1. The junction had 9 bases not matched to a gene; V was cut back by 4 bases and J by 5 bases. CDR1 is SNHLY, CDR2 FYNNEI, per germline. This CDR3 is 16 amino acids long. Full variable domain (remainder filled in from reference TRBV2 and TRBJ1-5): EPEVTQTPSHQVTQMGQEVILRCVPISNHLYFYWYRQILGQKVEFLVSFYNNEISEKSEIFDDQFSVERPDGSNFTLKIRSTKLEDSAMYFCASSARGTGWDQPQHFGDGTRLSIL.

This chain connects TRBV6-1 to TRBJ2-7, with D possibly being TRBD1 (6 bases). Germline V gene data show CDR1 as MNHNS and CDR2 as SASEGT. V dropped 6 bases and J dropped 1 base, with 16 bases sitting between them. CDR3 length: 15 residues. The CDR3 sequence: CASRRWIGQSYEQYF. CDR3 coding DNA: TGTGCCAGCAGGCGATGGATAGGACAGTCCTACGAGCAGTACTTC.

A single count supports this clone. The chain employs TRBV4-2 and TRBJ2-7; D might be TRBD2 (5 bases). V lost 0 bases and J lost 0, with 15 bases in between. The CDR3 is 17 residues long. Germline CDR1 and CDR2: LGHNA and YNFKEQ. This CDR3 is CASSQEGSGFFSYEQYF. For the CDR3, the DNA is TGTGCCAGCAGCCAAGAGGGGTCGGGGTTCTTCTCCTACGAGCAGTACTTC.